This T cell receptor (beta chain) was sequenced in a study of control samples from healthy donors and cancer patients. The V gene's germline CDR1 is MDHEN and CDR2 SYDVKM. With 5 bases removed from V and 0 bases from J, the gap between germline ends came to 16 bases. The CDR3 consists of 16 residues. Clones were sequenced by immunoSEQ multiplex PCR, and TCRdb holds only the in-frame ones, with some missing. The data contain 130,000 to 150,000 clones, around 94% of them singletons. Sequences were obtained from PBMCs. The clonotype originates from a man aged 55 to 70 with colorectal cancer. V gene TRBV28 combines with J gene TRBJ1-2; D is unresolved. CDR3 amino acids: CASSPLGLSSNYGYTF. CDR3 nucleotide sequence: TGTGCCAGCAGTCCCTTAGGCCTATCATCTAACTATGGCTACACCTTC.